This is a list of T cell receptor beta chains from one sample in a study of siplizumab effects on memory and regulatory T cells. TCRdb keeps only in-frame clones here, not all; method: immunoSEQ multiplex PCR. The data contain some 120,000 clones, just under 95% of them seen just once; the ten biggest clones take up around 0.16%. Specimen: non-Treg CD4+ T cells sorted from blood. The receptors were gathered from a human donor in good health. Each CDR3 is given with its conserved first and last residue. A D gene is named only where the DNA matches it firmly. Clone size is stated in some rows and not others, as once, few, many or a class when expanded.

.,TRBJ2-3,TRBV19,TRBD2,CATSTPIGGGSTDTQYF,TGTGCCACCAGTACGCCCATTGGCGGGGGAAGCACAGATACGCAGTATTTT
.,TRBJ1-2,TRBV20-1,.,CSAREEGYTF,TGCAGTGCTAGAGAAGAGGGCTACACCTTC
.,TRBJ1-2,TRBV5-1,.,CASSLTGSGYGYTF,TGCGCCAGCAGCTTAACAGGGTCCGGCTATGGCTACACCTTC
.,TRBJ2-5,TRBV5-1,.,CASGEAEETQYF,TGCGCCAGCGGAGAGGCAGAAGAGACCCAGTACTTC
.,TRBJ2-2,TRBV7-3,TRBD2,CASSPPAWTSGGRAGELFF,TGTGCCAGCAGCCCGCCCGCCTGGACTAGCGGGGGGAGGGCCGGGGAGCTGTTTTTT
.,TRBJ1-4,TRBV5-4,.,CASRGSNNEKLFF,TGTGCCAGCAGGGGCAGTAATAATGAAAAACTGTTTTTT
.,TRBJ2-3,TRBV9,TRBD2,CASSVTAGGTDTQYF,TGTGCCAGCAGCGTAACTGCGGGGGGCACAGATACGCAGTATTTT
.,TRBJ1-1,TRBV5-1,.,CASSLSGLEAFF,TGCGCCAGCAGCTTGAGTGGATTAGAAGCTTTCTTT
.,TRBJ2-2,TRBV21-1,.,CASSKVSGTGGTGELFF,TGTGCCAGCAGCAAAGTGTCCGGGACAGGGGGCACCGGGGAGCTGTTTTTT
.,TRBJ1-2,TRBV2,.,CASSEGWDSYGYTF,TGTGCCAGCAGCGAAGGGTGGGATAGCTATGGCTACACCTTC
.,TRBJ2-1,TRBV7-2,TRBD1,CASSLQGQGAYNEQFF,TGTGCCAGCAGCTTACAAGGACAGGGGGCTTACAATGAGCAGTTCTTC
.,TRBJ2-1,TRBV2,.,CASSADGSSYNEQFF,TGTGCCAGCAGTGCGGACGGGAGCTCCTACAATGAGCAGTTCTTC
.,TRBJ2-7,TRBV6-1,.,CASSYELTQYF,TGTGCCAGCAGTTATGAGCTAACCCAGTACTTC
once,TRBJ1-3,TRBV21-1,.,CASSKVRSSGNTIYF,TGTGCCAGCAGCAAAGTGAGGAGCTCTGGAAACACCATATATTTT
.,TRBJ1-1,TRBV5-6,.,CASSGRTLTNTEAFF,TGTGCCAGCAGCGGGCGGACGTTGACGAACACTGAAGCTTTCTTT
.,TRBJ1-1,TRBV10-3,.,CAISEYPANTEAFF,TGTGCCATCAGTGAGTATCCGGCGAACACTGAAGCTTTCTTT
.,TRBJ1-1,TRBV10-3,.,CAISESVRDTEAFF,TGTGCCATCAGTGAGTCCGTCCGGGACACTGAAGCTTTCTTT
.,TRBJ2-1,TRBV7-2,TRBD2,CASSFQRGKDSEQFF,TGTGCCAGCAGCTTCCAGCGGGGGAAAGACAGTGAGCAGTTCTTC
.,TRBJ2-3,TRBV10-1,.,CASSAGDTDTQYF,TGCGCCAGCAGTGCCGGAGACACAGATACGCAGTATTTT
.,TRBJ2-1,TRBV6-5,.,CACAGAGEQFF,TGTGCCTGCGCAGGGGCAGGTGAGCAGTTCTTC
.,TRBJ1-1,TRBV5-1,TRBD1,CASSLLTGLNTEAFF,TGCGCCAGCAGCCTATTGACAGGGTTGAACACTGAAGCTTTCTTT
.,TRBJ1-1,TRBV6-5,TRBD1,CASRPLGDRNTEAFF,TGTGCCAGCAGACCTCTCGGGGACAGGAACACTGAAGCTTTCTTT
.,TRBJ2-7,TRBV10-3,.,CAISEFTEQYF,TGTGCCATCAGTGAGTTTACCGAGCAGTACTTC
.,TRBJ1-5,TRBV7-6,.,CASSLRADGSFNQPQHF,TGTGCCAGCAGTCTTCGAGCGGACGGCTCTTTTAATCAGCCCCAGCATTTT
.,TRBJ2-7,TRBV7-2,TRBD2,CASSSLHRTSGGPGYEQYF,TGTGCCAGCAGCTCACTCCACAGGACTAGCGGGGGGCCGGGGTACGAGCAGTACTTC
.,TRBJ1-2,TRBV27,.,CASSFRDFYGYTF,TGTGCCAGCAGTTTCAGGGATTTCTATGGCTACACCTTC
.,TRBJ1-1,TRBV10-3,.,CAISDAQGSNTEAFF,TGTGCCATCAGTGATGCTCAGGGGTCGAACACTGAAGCTTTCTTT
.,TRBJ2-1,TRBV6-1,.,CASRDYTGEGFF,TGTGCCAGCAGGGACTATACAGGGGAGGGGTTCTTC
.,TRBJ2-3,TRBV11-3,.,CASSFTLPDTQYF,TGTGCCAGCAGCTTCACCCTCCCAGATACGCAGTATTTT